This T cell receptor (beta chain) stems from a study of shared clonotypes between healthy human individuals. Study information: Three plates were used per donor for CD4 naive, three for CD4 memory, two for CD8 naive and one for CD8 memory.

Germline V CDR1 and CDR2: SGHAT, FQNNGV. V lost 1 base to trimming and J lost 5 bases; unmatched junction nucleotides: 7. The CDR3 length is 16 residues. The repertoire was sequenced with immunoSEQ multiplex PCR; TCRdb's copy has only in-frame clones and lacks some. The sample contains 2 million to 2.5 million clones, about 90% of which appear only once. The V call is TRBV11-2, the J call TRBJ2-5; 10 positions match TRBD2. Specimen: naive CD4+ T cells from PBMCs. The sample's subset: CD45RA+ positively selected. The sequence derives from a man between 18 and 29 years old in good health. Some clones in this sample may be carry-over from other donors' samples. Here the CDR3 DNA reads TGTGCCAGCAGCTTAGTTCCAGCGGGAGGGGAGGAGACCCAGTACTTC. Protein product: CASSLVPAGGEETQYF.